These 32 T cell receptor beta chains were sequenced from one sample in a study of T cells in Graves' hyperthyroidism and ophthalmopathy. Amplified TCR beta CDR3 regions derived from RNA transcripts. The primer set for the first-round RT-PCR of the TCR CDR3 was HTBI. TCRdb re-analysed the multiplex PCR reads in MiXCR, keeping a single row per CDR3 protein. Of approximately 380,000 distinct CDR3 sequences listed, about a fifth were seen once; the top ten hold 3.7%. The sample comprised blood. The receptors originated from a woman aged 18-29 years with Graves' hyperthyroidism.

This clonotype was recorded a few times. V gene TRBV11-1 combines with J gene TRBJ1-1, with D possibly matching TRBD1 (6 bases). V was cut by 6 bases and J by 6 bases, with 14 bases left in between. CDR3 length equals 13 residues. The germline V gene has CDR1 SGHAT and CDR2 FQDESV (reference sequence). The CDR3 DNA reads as TGTGCCAGCAGACGAGGGGGGGACCCTGAAGCTTTCTTT. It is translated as CASRRGGDPEAFF.

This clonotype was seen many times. CDR3 residues: CSAGSPWRSSYEQYF. As DNA, the CDR3 is TGCAGTGCTGGCTCTCCTTGGCGGTCCTCCTACGAGCAGTACTTC. This chain uses TRBV20-1 with TRBJ2-7; D is unclear. The germline V gene encodes CDR1 DFQATT and CDR2 SNEGSKA (reference sequence). This CDR3 comprises 15 residues. The V gene lost 5 bases and the J gene lost 0 bases, with 17 bases spanning the gap.

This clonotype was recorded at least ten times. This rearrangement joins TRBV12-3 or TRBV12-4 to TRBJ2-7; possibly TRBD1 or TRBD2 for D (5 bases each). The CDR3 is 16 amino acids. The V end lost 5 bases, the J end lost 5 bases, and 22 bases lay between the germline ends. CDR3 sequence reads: CASSPPLPRGLNEQYF. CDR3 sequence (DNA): TGTGCCAGCAGTCCCCCCCTCCCCCGGGGCTTGAACGAGCAGTACTTC.

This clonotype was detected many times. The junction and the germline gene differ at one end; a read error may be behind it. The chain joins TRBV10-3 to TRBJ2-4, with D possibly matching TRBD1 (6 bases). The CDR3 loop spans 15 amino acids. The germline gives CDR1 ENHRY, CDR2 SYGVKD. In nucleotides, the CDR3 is TGTGCCGTCAGGGGAGACGAGTCGTCCAAAAACATTCAGTACTTC. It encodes CAVRGDESSKNIQYF.

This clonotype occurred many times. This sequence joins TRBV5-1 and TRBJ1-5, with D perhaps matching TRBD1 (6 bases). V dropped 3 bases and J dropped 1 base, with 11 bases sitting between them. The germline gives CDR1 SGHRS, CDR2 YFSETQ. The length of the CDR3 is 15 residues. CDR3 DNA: TGCGCCAGCAGCTCCACAGGGATGAGCAATCAGCCCCAGCATTTT. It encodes CASSSTGMSNQPQHF.

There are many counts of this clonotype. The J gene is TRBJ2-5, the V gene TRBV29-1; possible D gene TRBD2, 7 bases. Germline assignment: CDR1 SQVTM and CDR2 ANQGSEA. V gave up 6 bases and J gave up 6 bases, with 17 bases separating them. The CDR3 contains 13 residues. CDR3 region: CSVEGGAIKTQYF. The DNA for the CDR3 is TGCAGCGTAGAGGGGGGGGCAATAAAGACCCAGTACTTC.

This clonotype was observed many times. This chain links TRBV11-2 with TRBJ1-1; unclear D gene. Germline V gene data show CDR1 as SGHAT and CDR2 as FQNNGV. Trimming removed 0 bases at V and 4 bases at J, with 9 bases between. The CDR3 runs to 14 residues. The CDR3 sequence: CASSLDGQLTEAFF. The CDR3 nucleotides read TGTGCCAGCAGCTTAGATGGGCAGCTCACTGAAGCTTTCTTT. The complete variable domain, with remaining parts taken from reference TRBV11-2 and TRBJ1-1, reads EAGVAQSPRYKIIEKRQSVAFWCNPISGHATLYWYQQILGQGPKLLIQFQNNGVVDDSQLPKDRFSAERLKGVDSTLKIQPAKLEDSAVYLCASSLDGQLTEAFFGQGTRLTVV.

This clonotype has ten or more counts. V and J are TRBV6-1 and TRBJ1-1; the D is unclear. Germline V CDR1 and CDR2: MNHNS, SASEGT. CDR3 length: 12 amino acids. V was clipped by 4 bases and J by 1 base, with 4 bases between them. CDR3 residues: CASSGQNTEAFF. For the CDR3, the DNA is TGTGCCAGCAGTGGACAGAACACTGAAGCTTTCTTT.

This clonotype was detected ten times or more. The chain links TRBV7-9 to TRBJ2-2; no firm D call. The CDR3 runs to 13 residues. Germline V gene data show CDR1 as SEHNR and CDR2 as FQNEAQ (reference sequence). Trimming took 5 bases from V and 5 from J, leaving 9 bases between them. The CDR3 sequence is CASSPRGTGELFF. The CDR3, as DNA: TGTGCCAGCAGCCCCCGAGGTACCGGGGAGCTGTTTTTT.

CDR3 coding DNA: TGTGCCAGCAGCCACCCCCTAGGGTATGGCTACACCTTC. Protein: CASSHPLGYGYTF. This chain joins TRBV28 and TRBJ1-2; D ambiguous. CDR3 length: 13 amino acids. Germline V gene data show CDR1 as MDHEN and CDR2 as SYDVKM. The V gene lost 6 bases and the J gene lost 5 bases, with 13 bases spanning the gap.

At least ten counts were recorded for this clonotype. Written as DNA, the CDR3 is TGTGCCAGCAGTGAAAGGTCAGGGCGCTCCTACGAGCAGTACTTC. This gives the protein CASSERSGRSYEQYF. The gene calls are TRBV6-1 and TRBJ2-7; D is possibly TRBD1 (5 bases). CDR1 is MNHNS and CDR2 is SASEGT in the germline V gene. The CDR3 contains 15 residues. V lost 2 bases and J lost 0, with 11 bases in between.

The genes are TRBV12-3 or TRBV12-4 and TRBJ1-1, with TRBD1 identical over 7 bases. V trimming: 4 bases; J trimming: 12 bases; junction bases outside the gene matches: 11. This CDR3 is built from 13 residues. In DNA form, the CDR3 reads TGTGCCAGCAGTTACGGGAACAGGGGAGCAACTTTCTTT. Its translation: CASSYGNRGATFF.

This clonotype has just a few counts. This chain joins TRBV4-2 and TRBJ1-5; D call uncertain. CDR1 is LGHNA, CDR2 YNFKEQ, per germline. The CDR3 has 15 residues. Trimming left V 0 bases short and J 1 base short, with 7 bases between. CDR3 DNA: TGTGCCAGCAGCCAAGATAGGGAAAGCAATCAGCCCCAGCATTTT. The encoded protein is CASSQDRESNQPQHF.

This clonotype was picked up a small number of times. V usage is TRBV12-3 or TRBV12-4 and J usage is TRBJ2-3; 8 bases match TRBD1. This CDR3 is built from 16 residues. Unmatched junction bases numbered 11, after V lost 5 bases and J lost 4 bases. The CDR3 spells CASSGMDRAFADTQYF. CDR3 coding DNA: TGTGCCAGCAGTGGCATGGACAGGGCTTTTGCAGATACGCAGTATTTT.

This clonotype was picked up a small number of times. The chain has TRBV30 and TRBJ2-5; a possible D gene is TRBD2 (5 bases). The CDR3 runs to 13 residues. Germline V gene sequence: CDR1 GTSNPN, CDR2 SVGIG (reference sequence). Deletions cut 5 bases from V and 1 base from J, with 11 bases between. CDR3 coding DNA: TGTGCCTGGGGAACCGGGATCCAAGAGACCCAGTACTTC. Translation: CAWGTGIQETQYF. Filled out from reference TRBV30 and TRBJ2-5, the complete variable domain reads SQTIHQWPATLVQPVGSPLSLECTVEGTSNPNLYWYRQAAGRGLQLLFYSVGIGQISSEVPQNLSASRPQDRQFILSSKKLLLSDSGFYLCAWGTGIQETQYFGPGTRLLVL.

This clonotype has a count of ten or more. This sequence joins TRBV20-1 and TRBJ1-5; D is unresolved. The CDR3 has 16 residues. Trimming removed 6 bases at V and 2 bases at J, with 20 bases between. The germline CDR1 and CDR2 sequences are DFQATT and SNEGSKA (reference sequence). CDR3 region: CSAPTGNGWGNQPQHF. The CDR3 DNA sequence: TGCAGTGCCCCCACGGGTAACGGTTGGGGCAATCAGCCCCAGCATTTT.

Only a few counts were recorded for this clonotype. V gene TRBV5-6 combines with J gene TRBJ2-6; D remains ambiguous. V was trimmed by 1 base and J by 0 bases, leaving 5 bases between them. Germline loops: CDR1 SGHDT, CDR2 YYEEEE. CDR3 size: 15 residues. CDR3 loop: CASSLIASGANVLTF. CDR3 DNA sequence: TGTGCCAGCAGCTTGATTGCCTCTGGGGCCAACGTCCTGACTTTC.

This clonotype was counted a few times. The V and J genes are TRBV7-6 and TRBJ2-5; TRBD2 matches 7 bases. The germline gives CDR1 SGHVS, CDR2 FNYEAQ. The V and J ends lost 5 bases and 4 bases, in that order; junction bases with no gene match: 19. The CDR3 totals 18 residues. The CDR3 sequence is CASSKPGVAGPPGETQYF. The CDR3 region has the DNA TGTGCCAGCAGCAAACCCGGGGTAGCGGGTCCCCCGGGAGAGACCCAGTACTTC.

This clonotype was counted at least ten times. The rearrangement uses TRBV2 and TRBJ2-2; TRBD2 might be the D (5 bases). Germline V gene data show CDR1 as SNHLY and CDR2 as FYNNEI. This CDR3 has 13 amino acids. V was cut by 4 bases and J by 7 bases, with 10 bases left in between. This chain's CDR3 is CASSVFEGGELFF. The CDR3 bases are TGTGCCAGCAGTGTGTTCGAGGGCGGGGAGCTGTTTTTT. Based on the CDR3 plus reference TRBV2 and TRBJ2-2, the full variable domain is EPEVTQTPSHQVTQMGQEVILRCVPISNHLYFYWYRQILGQKVEFLVSFYNNEISEKSEIFDDQFSVERPDGSNFTLKIRSTKLEDSAMYFCASSVFEGGELFFGEGSRLTVL.

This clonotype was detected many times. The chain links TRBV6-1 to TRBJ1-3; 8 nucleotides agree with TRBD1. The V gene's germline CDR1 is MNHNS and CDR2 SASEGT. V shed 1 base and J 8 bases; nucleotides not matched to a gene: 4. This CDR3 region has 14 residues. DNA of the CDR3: TGTGCCAGCAGTGAAGGGCAGGGGGCTGACACCATATATTTT. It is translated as CASSEGQGADTIYF.

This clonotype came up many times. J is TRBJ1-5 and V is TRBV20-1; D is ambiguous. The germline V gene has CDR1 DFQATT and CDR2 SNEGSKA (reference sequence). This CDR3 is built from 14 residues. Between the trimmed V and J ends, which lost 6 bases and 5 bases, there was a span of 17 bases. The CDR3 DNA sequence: TGCAGTGCCCTCGAACGGGAGAGGGATCAGCCCCAGCATTTT. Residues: CSALERERDQPQHF.

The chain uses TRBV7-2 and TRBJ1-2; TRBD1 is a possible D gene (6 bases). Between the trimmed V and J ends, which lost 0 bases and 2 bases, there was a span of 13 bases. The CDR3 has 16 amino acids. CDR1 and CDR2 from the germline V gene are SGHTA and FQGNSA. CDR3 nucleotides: TGTGCCAGCAGCTTAGCCCTACAGGGTGAAAACTATGGCTACACCTTC. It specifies CASSLALQGENYGYTF. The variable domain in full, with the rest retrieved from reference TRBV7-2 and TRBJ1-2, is GAGVSQSPSNKVTEKGKDVELRCDPISGHTALYWYRQSLGQGLEFLIYFQGNSAPDKSGLPSDRFSAERTGGSVSTLTIQRTQQEDSAVYLCASSLALQGENYGYTFGSGTRLTVV.

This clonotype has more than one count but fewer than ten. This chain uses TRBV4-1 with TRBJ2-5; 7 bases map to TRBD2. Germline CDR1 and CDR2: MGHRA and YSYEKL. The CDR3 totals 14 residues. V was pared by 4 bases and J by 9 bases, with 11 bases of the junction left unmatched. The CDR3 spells CASSPPGGRRAQYF. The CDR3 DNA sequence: TGCGCCAGCAGCCCCCCGGGAGGCCGCCGGGCCCAGTACTTC.

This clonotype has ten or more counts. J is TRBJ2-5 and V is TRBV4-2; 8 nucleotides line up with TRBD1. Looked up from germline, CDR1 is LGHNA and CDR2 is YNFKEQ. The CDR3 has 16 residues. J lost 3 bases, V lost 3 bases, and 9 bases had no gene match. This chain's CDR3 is CASSHRQDREEETQYF. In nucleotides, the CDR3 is TGTGCCAGCAGCCATCGCCAGGACAGGGAGGAAGAGACCCAGTACTTC.

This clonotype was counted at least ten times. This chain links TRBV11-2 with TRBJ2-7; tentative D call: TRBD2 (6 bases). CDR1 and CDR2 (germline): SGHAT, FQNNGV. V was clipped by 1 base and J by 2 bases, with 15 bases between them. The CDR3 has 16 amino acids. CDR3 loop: CASSLGGTEMTYEQYF. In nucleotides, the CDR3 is TGTGCCAGCAGCTTAGGCGGGACGGAGATGACCTACGAGCAGTACTTC.

In nucleotides, the CDR3 is TGTGCCAGCAGCCGGACAGGCATTTTTGGAAACACCATATATTTT. Translation: CASSRTGIFGNTIYF. The rearrangement joins TRBV5-4 to TRBJ1-3; TRBD1 matches 7 bases. Losses at the gene ends were 4 bases for V and 3 bases for J; bases not matched to a gene: 7. Germline assignment: CDR1 SGHNT and CDR2 YYREEE (reference sequence). This CDR3 region has 15 residues.

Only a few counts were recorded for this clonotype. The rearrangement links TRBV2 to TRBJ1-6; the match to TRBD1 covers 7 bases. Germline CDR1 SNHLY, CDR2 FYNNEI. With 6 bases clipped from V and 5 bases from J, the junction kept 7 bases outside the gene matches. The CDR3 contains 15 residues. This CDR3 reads CASSSSGQNNSPLHF. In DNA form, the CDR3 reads TGTGCCAGCAGCTCCTCGGGACAGAATAATTCACCCCTCCACTTT.

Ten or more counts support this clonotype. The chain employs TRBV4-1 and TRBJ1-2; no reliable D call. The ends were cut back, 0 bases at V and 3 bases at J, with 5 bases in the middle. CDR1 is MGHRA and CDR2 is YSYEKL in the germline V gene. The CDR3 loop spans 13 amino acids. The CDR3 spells CASSQEGDYGYTF. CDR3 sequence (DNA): TGCGCCAGCAGCCAAGAAGGTGACTATGGCTACACCTTC.

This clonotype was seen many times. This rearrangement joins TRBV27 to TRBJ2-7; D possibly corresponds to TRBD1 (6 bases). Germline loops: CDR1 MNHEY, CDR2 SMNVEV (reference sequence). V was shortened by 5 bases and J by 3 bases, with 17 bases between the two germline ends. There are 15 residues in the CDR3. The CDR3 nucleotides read TGTGCCAGCAGTACCCGACAGGTTCCCAACTACGAGCAGTACTTC. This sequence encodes CASSTRQVPNYEQYF.

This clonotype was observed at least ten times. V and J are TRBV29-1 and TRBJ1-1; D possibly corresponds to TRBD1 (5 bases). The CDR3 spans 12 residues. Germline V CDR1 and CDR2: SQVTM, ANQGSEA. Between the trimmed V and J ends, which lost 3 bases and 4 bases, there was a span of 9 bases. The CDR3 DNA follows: TGCAGCGTTGATCTCGGGGGCACTGAAGCTTTCTTT. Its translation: CSVDLGGTEAFF.

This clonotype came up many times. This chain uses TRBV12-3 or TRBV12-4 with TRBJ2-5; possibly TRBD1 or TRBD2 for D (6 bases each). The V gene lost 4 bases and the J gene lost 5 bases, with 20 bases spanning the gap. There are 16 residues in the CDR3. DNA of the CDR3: TGTGCCAGCAGTTCCTCTCTGGACAGCGGGTCGGAGACCCAGTACTTC. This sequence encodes CASSSSLDSGSETQYF.

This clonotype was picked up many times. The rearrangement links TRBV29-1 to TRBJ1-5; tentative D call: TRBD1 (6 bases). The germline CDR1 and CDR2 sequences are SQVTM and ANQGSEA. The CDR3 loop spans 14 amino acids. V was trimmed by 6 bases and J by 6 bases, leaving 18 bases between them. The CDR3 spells CSVGDSLQGQPQHF. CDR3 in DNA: TGCAGCGTGGGAGACAGTCTACAGGGTCAGCCCCAGCATTTT.